The sequence of this TCR beta chain was determined in a study of cytotoxic CD8 clonotypes in ibrutinib-treated CLL. For the study at large: Of a cohort that held around 10 relapsed/refractory and some 15 treatment-naive patients, about 18 were IGHV unmutated. Productive templates averaged about 250,000 per sample, and productive rearrangements some 96,000.

The CDR3 runs to 15 residues. Germline CDR1 MNHEY, CDR2 SVGAGI. Trimming took off 5 bases at V and 11 bases at J, with 23 bases between the two ends. The intended depth for sequencing was 1 in 200,000 to 1 in 1 million T cells. Some clones are missing from TCRdb's copy, which holds only in-frame ones; the method was immunoSEQ multiplex PCR. The sample shows tens of thousands of clones, 50% to 70% of them seen only once. The V gene is TRBV6-5, the J gene TRBJ2-3; a weak D match, TRBD1 (6 bases). The receptor was isolated from a human donor with chronic lymphocytic leukemia. This sample comprised PBMCs, obtained after 24 months of ibrutinib treatment. CDR3 sequence: CASSSPSTGLVRQYF. DNA of the CDR3: TGTGCCAGCAGTAGCCCCTCCACAGGGTTGGTTAGGCAGTATTTT.